This record looks at one T cell receptor (beta chain) sequence and its context. Profiling relied on immunoSEQ multiplex PCR, and the TCRdb table lists in-frame clones only, not all of them. The sample carries 35,000 to 55,000 clones, approximately 78% recorded once. These data come from a study of PD-L1 blockade in urothelial cancer. On the study more broadly: Patients arrived having already received 0 to 3 prior chemotherapy regimens. Blood was analyzed 3 weeks (second dose) and 6 weeks after treatment start.

This CDR3 spans 14 amino acids. From germline, CDR1 is MNHNY and CDR2 SVGAGI (reference sequence). Trimming took 5 bases from V and 2 from J; bases not matched to a gene: 5. Sample numbers ranged from 1 to 8 per patient, encompassing pretreatment and on-treatment collections. Sequenced here: PBMCs, sampled around atezolizumab (anti-PD-L1) treatment. The chain carries TRBV6-6 and TRBJ1-2; 7 bases fit TRBD1. The sequence came from a man aged 70-80 years with urothelial cancer. The CDR3 reads CASSTEGQNYGYTF. In DNA form, the CDR3 reads TGTGCCAGCAGTACTGAGGGACAGAACTATGGCTACACCTTC.